This paragraph reports one T cell receptor beta chain. Noted treatment: some 19 received Ad26.COV2.S at low or high dose, single or two shots; about five received placebo; per-sample allocation not given. Sampling happened 63 days after the first vaccine or placebo injection. This record comes from a study of Ad26.COV2.S vaccination and SARS-CoV-2 variants. Trimming removed 1 base from V and 4 bases from J; junction bases left unmatched: 4. CDR1 and CDR2 (germline): LGHDT, YNNKEL (reference sequence). CDR3 size: 15 residues. Some clones are missing from TCRdb's copy, which holds only in-frame ones; the method was immunoSEQ multiplex PCR. The table lists approximately 480,000 clones, 70% to 90% of them singletons, with 9.5% to 15% in the top ten.

This chain links TRBV3-1 (or the pseudogene TRBV3-2) with TRBJ1-2; 9 bases map to TRBD1. Sequenced material: peripheral blood, taken in a trial of Ad26.COV2.S vaccine versus placebo. This clonotype was obtained from a person aged 18 to 65 who received the Ad26.COV2.S COVID-19 vaccine or a placebo. The CDR3 loop reads CASSQGGQGIYGYTF. The CDR3 bases are TGTGCCAGCAGCCAAGGGGGACAGGGCATCTATGGCTACACCTTC.